This TCR beta chain emerged from a study of OX40 agonist ivuxolimab in advanced cancers. Across the whole study: Patients received ivuxolimab, an intravenous treatment, every 2 weeks at 0.01 to 10 mg/kg.

The repertoire was sequenced with immunoSEQ multiplex PCR; TCRdb's copy has only in-frame clones and lacks some. The sample includes roughly 60,000 clones, about 90% of them seen just once. The sample was CD4+ or CD8+ T cells sorted from blood, taken in a trial of the OX40 agonist ivuxolimab. This receptor was taken from an adult with an advanced solid tumor such as melanoma, head and neck, liver or kidney cancer.

CDR3 sequence: CSVEENGLLHF. The CDR3 coding sequence is TGCAGCGTTGAAGAGAATGGGCTCCTCCACTTT. The chain is built from TRBV29-1 and TRBJ1-6; no clear D. The germline CDR1 and CDR2 sequences are SQVTM and ANQGSEA. This CDR3 contains 11 residues. Trimming pared 0 bases from V and 15 bases from J, leaving 9 bases between.